The present entry profiles one TCR beta chain with its context. The data were obtained in a study of technical replicates of blood from a handful of donors. The germline V and J ends were trimmed by 2 bases and 3 bases, with 14 bases remaining between them. Per germline, CDR1 GTSNPN and CDR2 SVGIG (reference sequence). The CDR3 sequence is 14 residues long. The protocol was immunoSEQ multiplex PCR, while the TCRdb copy is restricted to in-frame clones and leaves out a portion. The sample consists of around 68,000 clones, about nine tenths of them appearing once. The material sequenced was T cells isolated from PBMCs. This sequence originates from a human donor in good health. Some clones in this sample may be carry-over from other donors' samples. V gene TRBV30 combines with J gene TRBJ2-7; tentative D call: TRBD2 (5 bases). The CDR3: CAWSSLDFLYEQYF. The CDR3 DNA sequence: TGTGCCTGGAGTTCCCTGGACTTCCTCTACGAGCAGTACTTC.